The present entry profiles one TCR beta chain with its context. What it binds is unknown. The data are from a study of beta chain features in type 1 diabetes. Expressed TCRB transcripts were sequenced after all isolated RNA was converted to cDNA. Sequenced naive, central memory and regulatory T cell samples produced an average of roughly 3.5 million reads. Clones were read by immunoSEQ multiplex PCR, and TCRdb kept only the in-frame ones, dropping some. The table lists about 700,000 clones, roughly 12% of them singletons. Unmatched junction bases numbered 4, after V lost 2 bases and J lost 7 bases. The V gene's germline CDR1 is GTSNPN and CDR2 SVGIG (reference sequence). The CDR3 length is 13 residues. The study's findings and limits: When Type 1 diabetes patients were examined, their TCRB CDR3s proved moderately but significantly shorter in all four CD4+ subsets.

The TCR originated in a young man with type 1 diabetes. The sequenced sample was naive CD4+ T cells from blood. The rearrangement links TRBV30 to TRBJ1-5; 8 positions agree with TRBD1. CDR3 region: CAWSTGGEQPQHF. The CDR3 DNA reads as TGTGCCTGGAGTACAGGGGGGGAACAGCCCCAGCATTTT.